This is a list of T cell receptor beta chains from one sample in a study of blood T cell repertoires in COVID-19. Some clones are missing from TCRdb's copy, which holds only in-frame ones; the method was immunoSEQ multiplex PCR. Altogether some 75,000 clones are present, 88% being singletons, with the ten largest covering roughly 2.6%. The sequenced sample consisted of peripheral blood. These receptors originate from an older man with active or convalescent COVID-19. Both conserved end residues are trimmed from each CDR3. D genes are given only for firm matches.

ASSISRDSSTDTQY	TRBV19	TRBD1	14
ASSPLYEQY	TRBV7-8	NA	9
ASSPGTGPTYEQY	TRBV18	TRBD1	13
ASRSQGFNEKLF	TRBV27	NA	12
ASSASHGSSYNEQF	TRBV9	NA	14
ASSQGLAGGLRDTQY	TRBV3-1/TRBV3-2	TRBD2	15
ASSDRTDEQY	TRBV5-8	NA	10
ASSQDRYEQY	TRBV14	NA	10
TSSPDGDRGLRQPQH	TRBV1	NA	15
ASSLGAGTATGNTIY	TRBV5-1	TRBD1	15
ASSLRVGTGNSPLH	TRBV28	TRBD1	14
ASSGFTPQGAYGYT	TRBV2	TRBD1	14